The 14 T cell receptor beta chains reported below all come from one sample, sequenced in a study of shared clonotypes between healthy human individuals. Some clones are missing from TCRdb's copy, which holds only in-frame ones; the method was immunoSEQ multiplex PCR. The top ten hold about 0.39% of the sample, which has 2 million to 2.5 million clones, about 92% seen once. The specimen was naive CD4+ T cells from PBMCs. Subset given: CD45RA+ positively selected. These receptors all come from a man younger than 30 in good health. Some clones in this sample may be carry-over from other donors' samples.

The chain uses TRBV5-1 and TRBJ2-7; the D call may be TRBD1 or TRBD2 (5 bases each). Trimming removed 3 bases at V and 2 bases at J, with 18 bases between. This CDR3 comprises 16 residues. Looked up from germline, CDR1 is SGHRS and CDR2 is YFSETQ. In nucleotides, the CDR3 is TGCGCCAGCAGCTCCCGGGGCGCGACACAAACCTACGAGCAGTACTTC. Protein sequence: CASSSRGATQTYEQYF.

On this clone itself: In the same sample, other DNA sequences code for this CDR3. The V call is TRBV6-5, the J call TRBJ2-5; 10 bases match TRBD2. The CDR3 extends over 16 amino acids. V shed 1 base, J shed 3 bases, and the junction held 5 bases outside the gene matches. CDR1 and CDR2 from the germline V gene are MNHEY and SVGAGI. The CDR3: CASSYLGLAGEETQYF. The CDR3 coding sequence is TGTGCCAGCAGTTACTTGGGTCTAGCGGGAGAAGAGACCCAGTACTTC.

The CDR3 spells CASSRTGDSNQPQHF. The DNA of the CDR3 is TGTGCCAGCAGCAGGACAGGGGATAGCAATCAGCCCCAGCATTTT. J is TRBJ1-5 and V is TRBV6-1, with TRBD1 matching 9 bases. Germline assignment: CDR1 MNHNS and CDR2 SASEGT. This CDR3 comprises 15 residues. The V segment lost 6 bases and the J segment 0 bases; nucleotides outside the gene matches: 3.

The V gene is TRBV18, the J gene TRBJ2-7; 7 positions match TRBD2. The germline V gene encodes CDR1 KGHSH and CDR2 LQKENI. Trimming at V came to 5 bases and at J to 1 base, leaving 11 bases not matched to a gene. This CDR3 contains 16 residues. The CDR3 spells CASSSSAGIGSYEQYF. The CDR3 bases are TGTGCCAGCTCATCCTCAGCGGGAATAGGTTCCTACGAGCAGTACTTC.

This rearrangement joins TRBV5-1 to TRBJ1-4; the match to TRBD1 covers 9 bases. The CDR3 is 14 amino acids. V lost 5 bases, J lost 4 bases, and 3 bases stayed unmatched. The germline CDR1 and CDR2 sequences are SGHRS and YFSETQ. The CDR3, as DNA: TGCGCCAGCAGACAGGACAGGGGTAATGAAAAACTGTTTTTT. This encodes CASRQDRGNEKLFF.

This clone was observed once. For the CDR3, the DNA is TGTGCCAGCCGTTTGGTCAGGGGTGGCGAGCAGTACTTC. Translated, it gives CASRLVRGGEQYF. This chain connects TRBV7-8 to TRBJ2-7; D possibly corresponds to TRBD1 (6 bases). The CDR3 has 13 residues. V lost 8 bases to trimming and J lost 6 bases, with 17 bases between them. Germline V gene data show CDR1 as SGHVS and CDR2 as FQNEAQ.

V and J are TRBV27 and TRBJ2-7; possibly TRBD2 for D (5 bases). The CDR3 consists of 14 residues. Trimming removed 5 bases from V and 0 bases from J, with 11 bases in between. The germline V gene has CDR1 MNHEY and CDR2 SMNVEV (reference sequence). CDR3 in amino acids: CASSPGLVSYEQYF. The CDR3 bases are TGTGCCAGCAGTCCAGGACTGGTCTCCTACGAGCAGTACTTC.

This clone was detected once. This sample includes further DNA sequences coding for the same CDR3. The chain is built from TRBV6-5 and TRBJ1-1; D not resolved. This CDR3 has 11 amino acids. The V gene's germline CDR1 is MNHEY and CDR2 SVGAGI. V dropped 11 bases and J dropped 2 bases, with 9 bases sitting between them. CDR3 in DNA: TGTGCCTCCCGGCGTAACACTGAAGCTTTCTTT. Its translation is CASRRNTEAFF.

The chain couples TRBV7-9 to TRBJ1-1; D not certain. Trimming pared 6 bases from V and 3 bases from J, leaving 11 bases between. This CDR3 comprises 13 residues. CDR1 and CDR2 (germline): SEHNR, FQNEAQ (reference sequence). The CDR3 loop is CASSYRRDTEAFF. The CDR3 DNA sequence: TGTGCCAGCAGTTATCGACGGGACACTGAAGCTTTCTTT.

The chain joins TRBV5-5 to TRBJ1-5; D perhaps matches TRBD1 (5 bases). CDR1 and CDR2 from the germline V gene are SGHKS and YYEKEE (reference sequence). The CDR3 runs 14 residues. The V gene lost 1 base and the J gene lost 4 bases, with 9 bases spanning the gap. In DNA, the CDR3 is TGTGCCAGCAGCTTGAGATGGGGGAATCAGCCCCAGCATTTT. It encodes CASSLRWGNQPQHF.

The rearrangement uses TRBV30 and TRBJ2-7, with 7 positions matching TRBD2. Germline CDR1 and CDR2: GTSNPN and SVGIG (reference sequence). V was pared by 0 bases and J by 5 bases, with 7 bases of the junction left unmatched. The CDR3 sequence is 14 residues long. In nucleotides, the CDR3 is TGTGCCTGGAGTGTTTTCGGGAGGAGTCACGAGCAGTACTTC. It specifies CAWSVFGRSHEQYF.

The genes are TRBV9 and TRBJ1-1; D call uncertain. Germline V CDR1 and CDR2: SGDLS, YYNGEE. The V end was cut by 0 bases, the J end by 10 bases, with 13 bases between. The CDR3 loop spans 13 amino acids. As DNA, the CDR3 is TGTGCCAGCAGCGTAGGCCCGAGCCATCGAGCTTTCTTT. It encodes CASSVGPSHRAFF.

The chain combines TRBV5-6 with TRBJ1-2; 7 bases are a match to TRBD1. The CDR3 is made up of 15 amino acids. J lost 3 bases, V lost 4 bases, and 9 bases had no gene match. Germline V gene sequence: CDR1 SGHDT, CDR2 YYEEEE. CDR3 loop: CASSPTGVSDYGYTF. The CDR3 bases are TGTGCCAGCAGCCCTACAGGGGTATCGGACTATGGCTACACCTTC.

Written as DNA, the CDR3 is TGTGCCAGCAGTTACCAGCCCCTGACAGGCAACACTGAAGCTTTCTTT. Protein sequence: CASSYQPLTGNTEAFF. The chain links TRBV6-6 to TRBJ1-1, with D tentatively TRBD1 (6 bases). This CDR3 contains 16 residues. Germline V gene data show CDR1 as MNHNY and CDR2 as SVGAGI (reference sequence). V was clipped by 2 bases and J by 2 bases, with 15 bases between them.